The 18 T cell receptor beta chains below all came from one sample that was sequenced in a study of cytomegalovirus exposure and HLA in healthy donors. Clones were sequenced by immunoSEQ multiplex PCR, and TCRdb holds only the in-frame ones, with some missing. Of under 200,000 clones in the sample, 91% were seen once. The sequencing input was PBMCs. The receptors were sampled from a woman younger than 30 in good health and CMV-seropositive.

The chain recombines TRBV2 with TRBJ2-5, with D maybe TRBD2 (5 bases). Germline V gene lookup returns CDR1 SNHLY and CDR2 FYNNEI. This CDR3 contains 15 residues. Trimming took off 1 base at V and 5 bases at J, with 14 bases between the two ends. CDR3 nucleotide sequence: TGTGCCAGCAGTGAAGGGGCCTCCCCGGGGGAGACCCAGTACTTC. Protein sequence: CASSEGASPGETQYF.

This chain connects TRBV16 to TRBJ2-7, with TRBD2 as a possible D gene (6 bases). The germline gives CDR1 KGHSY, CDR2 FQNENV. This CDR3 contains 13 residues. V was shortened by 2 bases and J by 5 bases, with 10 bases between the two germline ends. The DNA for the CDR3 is TGTGCCAGCAGCCAAGGGACTTTGCACGAGCAGTACTTC. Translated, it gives CASSQGTLHEQYF.

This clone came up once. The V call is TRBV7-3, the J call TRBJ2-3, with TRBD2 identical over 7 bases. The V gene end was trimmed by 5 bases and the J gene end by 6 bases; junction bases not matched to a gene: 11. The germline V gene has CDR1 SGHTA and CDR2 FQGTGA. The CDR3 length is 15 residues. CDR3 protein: CASSPRSGARDTQYF. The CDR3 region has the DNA TGTGCCAGCAGCCCCAGGAGCGGGGCACGGGATACGCAGTATTTT.

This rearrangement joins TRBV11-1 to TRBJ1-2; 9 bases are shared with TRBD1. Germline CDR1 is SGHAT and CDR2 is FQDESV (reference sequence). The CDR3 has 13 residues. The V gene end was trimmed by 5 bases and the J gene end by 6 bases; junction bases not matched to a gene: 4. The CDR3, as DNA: TGTGCCAGCAGCGCTGGGACAGGGAATGGCTACACCTTC. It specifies CASSAGTGNGYTF.

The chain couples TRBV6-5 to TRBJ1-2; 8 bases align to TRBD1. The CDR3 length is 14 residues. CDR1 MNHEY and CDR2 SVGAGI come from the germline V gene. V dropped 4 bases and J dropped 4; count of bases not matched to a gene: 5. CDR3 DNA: TGTGCCAGCAGTTCTCAGGGGGCCCTCTATGGCTACACCTTC. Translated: CASSSQGALYGYTF.

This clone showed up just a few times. The CDR3 DNA follows: TGTGCCAGCAGCTCCTCGACAGGGGTCTATGGCTACACCTTC. The encoded protein is CASSSSTGVYGYTF. The genes are TRBV5-4 and TRBJ1-2; 8 bases match TRBD1. The CDR3 totals 14 residues. Losses at the gene ends were 3 bases for V and 4 bases for J; bases not matched to a gene: 5. CDR1 is SGHNT and CDR2 is YYREEE in the germline V gene (reference sequence).

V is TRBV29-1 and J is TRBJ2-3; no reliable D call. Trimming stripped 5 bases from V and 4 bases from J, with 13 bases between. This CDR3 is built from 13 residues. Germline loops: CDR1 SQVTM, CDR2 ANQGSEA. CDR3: CSVFSSGADTQYF. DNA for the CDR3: TGCAGCGTTTTTAGCTCGGGTGCAGATACGCAGTATTTT.

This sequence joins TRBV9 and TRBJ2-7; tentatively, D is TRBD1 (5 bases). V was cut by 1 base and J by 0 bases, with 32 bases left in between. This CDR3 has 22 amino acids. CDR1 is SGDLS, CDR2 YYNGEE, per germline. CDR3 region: CASSVPHLSVPPDIRSSYEQYF. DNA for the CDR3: TGTGCCAGCAGCGTACCCCATTTATCGGTACCGCCGGACATAAGGAGCTCCTACGAGCAGTACTTC.

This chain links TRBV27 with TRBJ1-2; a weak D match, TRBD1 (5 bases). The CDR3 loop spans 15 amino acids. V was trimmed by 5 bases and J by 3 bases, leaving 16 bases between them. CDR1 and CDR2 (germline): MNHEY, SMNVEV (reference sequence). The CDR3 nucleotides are TGTGCCAGCAGTCCGCGGAGGGGTATCGACTATGGCTACACCTTC. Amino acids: CASSPRRGIDYGYTF.

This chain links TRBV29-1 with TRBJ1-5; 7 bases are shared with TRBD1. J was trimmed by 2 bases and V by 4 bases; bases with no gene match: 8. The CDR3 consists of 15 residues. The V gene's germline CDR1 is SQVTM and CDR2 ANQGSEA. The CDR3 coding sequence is TGCAGCGTTGGAGGAGGGGGCGCCGGCAATCAGCCCCAGCATTTT. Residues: CSVGGGGAGNQPQHF.

CDR3 residues: CASSVDDSTYYYEQYF. The CDR3 DNA reads TGTGCCAGCAGCGTGGATGACTCCACCTACTACTACGAGCAGTACTTC. The chain carries TRBV9 and TRBJ2-7; D unclear. Looked up from germline, CDR1 is SGDLS and CDR2 is YYNGEE. Trimming pared 2 bases from V and 3 bases from J, leaving 18 bases between. The CDR3 loop spans 16 amino acids.

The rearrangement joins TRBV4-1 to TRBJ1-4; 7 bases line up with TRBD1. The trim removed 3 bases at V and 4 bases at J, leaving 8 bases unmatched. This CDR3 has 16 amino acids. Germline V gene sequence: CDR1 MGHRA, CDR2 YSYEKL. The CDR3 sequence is CASSHDHRGYNEKLFF. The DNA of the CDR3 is TGCGCCAGCAGCCACGACCACAGGGGCTATAATGAAAAACTGTTTTTT.

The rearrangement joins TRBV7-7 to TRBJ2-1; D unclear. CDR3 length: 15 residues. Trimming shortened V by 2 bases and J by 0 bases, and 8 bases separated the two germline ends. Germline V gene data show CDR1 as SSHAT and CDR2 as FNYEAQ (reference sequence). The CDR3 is CASSLSLSSYNEQFF. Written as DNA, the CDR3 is TGTGCCAGCAGCTTATCTTTGAGCTCCTACAATGAGCAGTTCTTC.

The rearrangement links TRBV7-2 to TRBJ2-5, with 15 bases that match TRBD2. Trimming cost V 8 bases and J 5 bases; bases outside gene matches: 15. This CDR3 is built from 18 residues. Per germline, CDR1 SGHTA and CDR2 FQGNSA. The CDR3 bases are TGTGCCAGCCGCCGCTCATGGACTAGCGGGAGGGCCGCGGAGACCCAGTACTTC. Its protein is CASRRSWTSGRAAETQYF. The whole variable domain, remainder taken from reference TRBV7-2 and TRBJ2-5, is GAGVSQSPSNKVTEKGKDVELRCDPISGHTALYWYRQSLGQGLEFLIYFQGNSAPDKSGLPSDRFSAERTGGSVSTLTIQRTQQEDSAVYLCASRRSWTSGRAAETQYFGPGTRLLVL.

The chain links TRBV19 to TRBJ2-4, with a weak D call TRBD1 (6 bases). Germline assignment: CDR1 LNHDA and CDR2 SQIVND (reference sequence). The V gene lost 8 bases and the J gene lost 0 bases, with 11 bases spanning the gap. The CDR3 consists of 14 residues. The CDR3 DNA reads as TGTGCCAGTCGGCAGGGGCTAGCCAAAAACATTCAGTACTTC. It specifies CASRQGLAKNIQYF.

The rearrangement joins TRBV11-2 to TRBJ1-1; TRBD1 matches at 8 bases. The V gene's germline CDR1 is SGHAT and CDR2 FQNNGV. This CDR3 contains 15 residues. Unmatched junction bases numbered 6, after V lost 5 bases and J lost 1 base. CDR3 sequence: CASSLRQGPNTEAFF. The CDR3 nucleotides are TGTGCCAGCAGCCTACGACAGGGGCCGAACACTGAAGCTTTCTTT. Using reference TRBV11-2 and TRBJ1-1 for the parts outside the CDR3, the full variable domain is EAGVAQSPRYKIIEKRQSVAFWCNPISGHATLYWYQQILGQGPKLLIQFQNNGVVDDSQLPKDRFSAERLKGVDSTLKIQPAKLEDSAVYLCASSLRQGPNTEAFFGQGTRLTVV.

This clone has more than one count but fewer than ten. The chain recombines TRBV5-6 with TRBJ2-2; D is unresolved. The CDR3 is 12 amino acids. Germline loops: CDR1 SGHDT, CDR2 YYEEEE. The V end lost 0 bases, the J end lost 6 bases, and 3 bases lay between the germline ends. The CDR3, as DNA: TGTGCCAGCAGCTTGGACTCCGGGGAGCTGTTTTTT. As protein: CASSLDSGELFF.

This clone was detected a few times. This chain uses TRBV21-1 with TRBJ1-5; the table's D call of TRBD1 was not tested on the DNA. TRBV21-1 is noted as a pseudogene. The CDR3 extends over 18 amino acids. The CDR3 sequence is CASRLDREGGYSNQPQHF. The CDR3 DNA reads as TGTGCCAGCCGCCTGGACAGGGAAGGCGGGTATAGCAATCAGCCCCAGCATTTT.